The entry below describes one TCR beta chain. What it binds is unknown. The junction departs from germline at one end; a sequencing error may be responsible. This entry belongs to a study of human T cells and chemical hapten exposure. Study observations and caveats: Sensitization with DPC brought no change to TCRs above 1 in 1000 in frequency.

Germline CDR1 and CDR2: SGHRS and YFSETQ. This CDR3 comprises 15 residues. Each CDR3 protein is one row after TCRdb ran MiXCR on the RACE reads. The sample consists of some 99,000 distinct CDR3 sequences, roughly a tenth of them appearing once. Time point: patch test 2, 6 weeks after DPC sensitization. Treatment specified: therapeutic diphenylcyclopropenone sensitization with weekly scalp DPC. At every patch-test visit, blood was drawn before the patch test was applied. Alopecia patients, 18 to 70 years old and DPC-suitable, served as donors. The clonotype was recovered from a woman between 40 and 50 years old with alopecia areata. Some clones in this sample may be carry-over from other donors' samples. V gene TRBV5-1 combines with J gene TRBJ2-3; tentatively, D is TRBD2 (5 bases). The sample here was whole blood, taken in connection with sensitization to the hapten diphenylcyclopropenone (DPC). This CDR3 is CASSLDSSAGDTLYF. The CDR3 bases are TGCGCCAGCAGCTTGGACTCCTCGGCGGGCGATACGCTGTATTTT.